These T cell receptor beta chains were read from a single sample in a study of blood T cells in healthy people across ages. MiXCR was run by TCRdb on the 5' RACE reads, yielding one entry per CDR3 protein. Of roughly 500,000 distinct CDR3 sequences in the sample, roughly a quarter are singletons; the top ten hold about a fifth. Specimen: blood. The source is a woman aged 70-85 years in good health. CDR3s include the opening cysteine and the closing phenylalanine or tryptophan. D genes are given only for firm matches. Clone size is given for some rows only: seen once, a few or many times, or a class if the clone is expanded.

J gene | clone size | D gene | V gene | CDR3 DNA | CDR3 protein
TRBJ2-5 | - | - | TRBV6-5 | TGTGCCAGCACGGGAGTACAGGGCCAAGGGACCCAGTACTTC | CASTGVQGQGTQYF
TRBJ2-3 | - | TRBD2 | TRBV14 | TGTGCCAGCAGCCCGACTCCTGGTGGGAGGGGCACAGATACGCAGTATTTT | CASSPTPGGRGTDTQYF
TRBJ2-1 | - | TRBD2 | TRBV7-2 | TGTGCCAGCAGCTTCGCCACTAGCGGGGACCGGTTCTTC | CASSFATSGDRFF
TRBJ2-5 | few | - | TRBV7-3 | TGTGCCAGCAGGAATCGGGCCCGGGAGACCCAGTACTTC | CASRNRARETQYF
TRBJ2-6 | - | - | TRBV3-1 | TGTGCCAGCAGCCAACAGTCGACAGCTCGTGGGGCCAACGTCCTGACTTTC | CASSQQSTARGANVLTF
TRBJ2-5 | - | - | TRBV4-3 | TGCGCCAGCAGCCAAGAAGAGGCGGAGACCCAGTACTTC | CASSQEEAETQYF
TRBJ2-3 | few | - | TRBV5-1 | TGCGCCAGCAGCTTGCAGAGTGGAAACACAGATACGCAGTATTTT | CASSLQSGNTDTQYF
TRBJ2-7 | - | TRBD1 | TRBV29-1 | TGCAGCGTTGAAGATTTTGGCGACAGGGGGCAAAACGAGCAGTACTTC | CSVEDFGDRGQNEQYF
TRBJ1-1 | - | TRBD1 | TRBV20-1 | TGCAGTGCTAGAGACGCTCGGACAGGGGGCGGCGAGAACACTGAAGCTTTCTTT | CSARDARTGGGENTEAFF
TRBJ2-7 | few | - | TRBV7-2 | TGTGCCAGCAGCGCCCTAAGCCGGGGACAAACCTACGAGCAGTACTTC | CASSALSRGQTYEQYF
TRBJ2-5 | - | - | TRBV7-2 | TGTGCCAGCAGCCAACCCCCAGGGATGGGGGAGACCCAGTACTTC | CASSQPPGMGETQYF
TRBJ1-6 | - | TRBD1 | TRBV7-2 | TGTGCCAGCAGCTTAGGACAGGGGAAATCACCCCTCCACTTT | CASSLGQGKSPLHF
TRBJ1-1 | few | - | TRBV7-9 | TGTGCCAGCAGCTTAATCGGTACTGGGGTGAAGACTGAAGCTTTCTTT | CASSLIGTGVKTEAFF
TRBJ1-3 | - | - | TRBV7-2 | TGTGCCAGCAGCTTAATGGGACGGTTCGTTGGAAACACCATATATTTT | CASSLMGRFVGNTIYF
TRBJ1-4 | few | - | TRBV29-1 | TGCAGCGTCGCCTCCGGGACAGAAAAACTGTTTTTT | CSVASGTEKLFF
TRBJ2-3 | few | - | TRBV7-9 | TGTGCCAGCAGACCTTCGGGGTCAGATACGCAGTATTTT | CASRPSGSDTQYF
TRBJ2-2 | many | - | TRBV7-9 | TGTGCCACCGAAATCGGGCAGGGTATCTTAGGCGGGGAGCTGTTTTTT | CATEIGQGILGGELFF
TRBJ1-2 | few | - | TRBV6-1 | TGTGCCAGCAGCCGACCGGGGGTGGGGGACGGCTACACCTTC | CASSRPGVGDGYTF
TRBJ1-2 | few | - | TRBV11-3 | TGTGCCAGCAGCTCGCACGGCCGGGGGTCTGGCCACACCTTC | CASSSHGRGSGHTF
TRBJ2-7 | - | TRBD1 | TRBV2 | TGTGCCAGCAGTTCACAGGGGGTTGAGGGCTACGAGCAGTACTTC | CASSSQGVEGYEQYF
TRBJ1-6 | few | - | TRBV12-3/TRBV12-4 | TGTGCCAGCAGAATGAGGCCGCCAGGTGATTCACCCCTCCACTTT | CASRMRPPGDSPLHF
TRBJ1-4 | few | - | TRBV7-2 | TGTGCCAGCAGCTTAGCTGGTACGAAGTCACTGTTTTTT | CASSLAGTKSLFF
TRBJ2-6 | few | - | TRBV29-1 | TGCAGCGTTGGGGGGCTGTCCTCTGGGGCCAACGTCCTGACTTTC | CSVGGLSSGANVLTF
TRBJ1-2 | - | - | TRBV9 | TGTGCCAGCAGCGTAGCGGGGCAGGGTAGGAATGGCTACACCTTC | CASSVAGQGRNGYTF
TRBJ1-1 | - | - | TRBV6-1 | TGTGCCAGCAGTGTAGAGGGACGGGGGAACACTGAAGCTTTCTTT | CASSVEGRGNTEAFF
TRBJ1-4 | - | TRBD1 | TRBV13 | TGTGCCAGCAGCTTTTCAGGGGGGCCTAATGAAAAACTGTTTTTT | CASSFSGGPNEKLFF
TRBJ1-5 | - | - | TRBV20-1 | TGCAGTGCAGGGGGTTTGGGGGCTGTTGGGAATCAGCCCCAGCATTTT | CSAGGLGAVGNQPQHF
TRBJ1-6 | few | - | TRBV28 | TGTGCCAGCACCATCCTCATGGGGGGCACTTCGCCCCTCCACTTT | CASTILMGGTSPLHF
TRBJ1-5 | once | - | TRBV7-2 | TGTGCCAGCAGCGCCCTCGGCAGGACCAATCAGCCCCAGCATTTT | CASSALGRTNQPQHF
TRBJ1-2 | few | - | TRBV7-2 | TGTGCCAGCAGCTTGGCACAGACAGGAGCTAACTATGGCTACACCTTC | CASSLAQTGANYGYTF
TRBJ2-7 | - | - | TRBV7-2 | TGTGCCAGCAGCTTATCGGTTGTGGGGGCCTACGAGCAGTACTTC | CASSLSVVGAYEQYF
TRBJ2-7 | few | - | TRBV4-1 | TGCGCCAGCAGCCAAGATGGGAGGGGGCAGATCGAGCAGTACTTC | CASSQDGRGQIEQYF
TRBJ1-1 | - | - | TRBV2 | TGTGCCAGCAACCGGGTGACGAACACTGAAGCTTTCTTT | CASNRVTNTEAFF
TRBJ2-3 | once | - | TRBV20-1 | TGCAGTGCTAGCCTCCGTTCCGGGACTTGGGGAGATACGCAGTATTTT | CSASLRSGTWGDTQYF
TRBJ1-2 | few | - | TRBV2 | TGTGCCAGCACTATAGGACGCCCCTATGGCTACACCTTC | CASTIGRPYGYTF
TRBJ1-4 | - | - | TRBV2 | TGTGCCAGCAGTGTAAGGGAACAGACTAATGAAAAACTGTTTTTT | CASSVREQTNEKLFF
TRBJ2-5 | - | - | TRBV20-1 | TGCAGTCCGAGAACAGGGCGCTGGGGCCAAGAGACCCAGTACTTC | CSPRTGRWGQETQYF
TRBJ2-5 | - | - | TRBV7-7 | TGTGCTAGCAGCTTAAGGAGGGGAATGGGGGAGACCCAGTACTTC | CASSLRRGMGETQYF
TRBJ2-3 | few | - | TRBV5-5 | TGTGCCAGCAGCGGGCAGGGAGATACGCAGTATTTT | CASSGQGDTQYF
TRBJ2-5 | few | - | TRBV7-9 | TGTGCCAGCACTAGCAACGTGGAGACCCAGTACTTC | CASTSNVETQYF
TRBJ2-7 | - | TRBD2 | TRBV5-1 | TGCGCCAGCAGCCCCGGGACTAGTAGGGTCGACGAGCAGTACTTC | CASSPGTSRVDEQYF
TRBJ2-5 | - | - | TRBV7-9 | TGTGCCAGCAGCCAAGAGTGGAAGCAGCGGAGGGAGACCCAGCACTTC | CASSQEWKQRRETQHF
TRBJ2-1 | - | TRBD1 | TRBV4-2 | TGTGCCAGCAGCCAAGGGACAGGTATTTACAATGAGCAGTTCTTC | CASSQGTGIYNEQFF
TRBJ1-2 | - | TRBD1 | TRBV5-1 | TGCGCCAGCAGCTCGGGACAGGGGGCGGATGGCTACACCTTC | CASSSGQGADGYTF
TRBJ2-2 | few | - | TRBV7-2 | TGTGCCAGCACCCATATCGACAGGTTTGCCGGGGAGCTGTTTTTT | CASTHIDRFAGELFF
TRBJ2-3 | - | TRBD1 | TRBV24-1 | TGTGCCACCAGTGCCCGGACAGGGGATTCGCAGTATTTT | CATSARTGDSQYF
TRBJ2-5 | few | TRBD2 | TRBV12-3/TRBV12-4 | TGTGCCAGCAGTTTGAAAGCTAGCGGTCAAGAGACCCAGTACTTC | CASSLKASGQETQYF
TRBJ1-2 | - | - | TRBV18 | TGTGCCAGCTCCAGGGGTATGACTAACTATGGCTACACCTTC | CASSRGMTNYGYTF
TRBJ2-5 | - | TRBD1 | TRBV2 | TGTGCCAGCATTGAGGACAGGGGGAGGTCAGAGACCCAGTACTTC | CASIEDRGRSETQYF
TRBJ2-7 | - | - | TRBV12-5 | TGTGCTAGTGGTTTGGTACACGATACTCTCTACGAGCAGTACTTC | CASGLVHDTLYEQYF
TRBJ1-1 | - | - | TRBV10-3 | TGTGCCATCAGTGAGTCGAGGAACACTGAAGCTTTCTTT | CAISESRNTEAFF
TRBJ2-3 | - | TRBD1 | TRBV29-1 | TGCAGCGTTCGACAGGGTTTGACCACAGATACGCAGTATTTT | CSVRQGLTTDTQYF
TRBJ2-7 | - | TRBD1 | TRBV7-2 | TGTGCCAGCAGCTTAGTTTCGGGGACAGGGGGCTACGAGCAGTACTTC | CASSLVSGTGGYEQYF
TRBJ1-2 | few | - | TRBV7-2 | TGTGCCAGCAGCTTAGGCAGGGTAGGGAGTGTCAGCGCAAACTATGGCTACACCTTC | CASSLGRVGSVSANYGYTF
TRBJ1-5 | - | - | TRBV5-1 | TGCGCTAGCAGGGCAGATAATAGCAATCAGCCCCAGCATTTT | CASRADNSNQPQHF
TRBJ2-7 | - | - | TRBV14 | TGTGCCAGCAGCCAAGTCCAGGGTGGCGAGCAGTACTTC | CASSQVQGGEQYF
TRBJ2-4 | - | - | TRBV11-2 | TGTGCCAGCAGCTTATTGGAGCCAAGACGTCTGATTCAGTACTTC | CASSLLEPRRLIQYF
TRBJ2-1 | many | - | TRBV6-1 | TGTGCCAGCAGCCAGATATGGGGGCTTAGCTACAATGAGCAGTTCTTC | CASSQIWGLSYNEQFF